In this sample, the clone carrying this T cell receptor beta chain turned up once. This entry comes from a study of blood T cell repertoires in COVID-19. For the study at large: Specimens from acute and convalescent COVID-19 originated in the United States, Italy and Spain. In each case, the material was cDNA or gDNA derived from T cells, B-cell-depleted T cells, or PBMCs.

CDR1 is MNHEY, CDR2 SVGAGI, per germline. CDR3 length equals 14 residues. V lost 3 bases to trimming and J lost 5 bases, with 13 bases between them. Original methodology: By means of reference gene primer amplification, nucleated cell counts were estimated. Here immunoSEQ multiplex PCR was the method, and the copy in TCRdb shows in-frame clones only, minus some. V and J calls and clone size are those listed in that table; D and trimming were worked out from the DNA. The sample lists 100,000 to 150,000 clones; roughly 88% were seen once. This sequence joins TRBV6-5 and TRBJ2-5; D may be TRBD2 (6 bases). This receptor was identified in a human donor in a cohort sampled during active COVID-19. The sample consisted of peripheral blood. The CDR3 DNA follows: TGTGCCAGCAGTTATGGCGGGGACCGCGAGACCCAGTACTTC. Translated, it gives CASSYGGDRETQYF.